Here is one T cell receptor beta chain with its context. Germline CDR1 SEHNR, CDR2 FQNEAQ (reference sequence). The CDR3 is 14 residues long. Deletions cut 1 base from V and 2 bases from J, with 9 bases between. Sequenced by immunoSEQ multiplex PCR; TCRdb stores in-frame clones only, minus some. There are around 150,000 clones in the sample; 80% to 85% occur only once, and about 10% lies in the top ten. The entry originates in a study of blood T cell repertoires in COVID-19. The receptor's source is a woman older than 75 with active or convalescent COVID-19. Specimen: peripheral blood. V is TRBV7-9 and J is TRBJ2-7; possibly TRBD1 for D (5 bases). CDR3 nucleotide sequence: TGTGCCAGCAGCTTAGTGACAGCTCCCTACGAGCAGTACTTC. Its translation is CASSLVTAPYEQYF.